The 5 T cell receptor beta chains below all came from one sample that was sequenced in a study of molecular identifiers for immune sequencing clone quantification. TCRdb re-derived calls from the PCR reads in MiXCR, one entry per CDR3 protein. Of 75,000 to 95,000 distinct CDR3 sequences in the sample, 25% were seen once. Sequencing was carried out using naive CD8+ T cells from blood, with Jurkat cell RNA spiked in. This sample's subset: FACS-sorted CD8+CD4-CCR7+CD45RA+ naive T cells. The origin of the receptors is a human donor in good health. Some libraries in this study had Jurkat cell RNA spiked in.

The chain carries TRBV11-2 and TRBJ1-1; TRBD1 might be the D (5 bases). Per germline, CDR1 SGHAT and CDR2 FQNNGV. Trimming pared 1 base from V and 5 bases from J, leaving 11 bases between. The CDR3 loop spans 14 amino acids. The CDR3 sequence is CASSLVGVGTEAFF. DNA for the CDR3: TGTGCCAGCAGCTTAGTAGGGGTGGGGACTGAAGCTTTCTTT. Full variable domain (rest looked up from reference TRBV11-2 and TRBJ1-1): EAGVAQSPRYKIIEKRQSVAFWCNPISGHATLYWYQQILGQGPKLLIQFQNNGVVDDSQLPKDRFSAERLKGVDSTLKIQPAKLEDSAVYLCASSLVGVGTEAFFGQGTRLTVV.

Worth noting for this clonotype: This clone may be a read error of a much larger clone one base away. This rearrangement joins TRBV5-6 to TRBJ1-5, with 12 bases that match TRBD1. The CDR3 is 15 amino acids. CDR1 and CDR2 (germline): SGHDT, YYEEEE. The CDR3, as DNA: TGTGCCAGCAGCTGGGGGACAGGGGGCGGTCAGCTCCAGCATTTT. Translation gives CASSWGTGGGQLQHF.

On this clonotype itself: Possible read error: a much larger clone is one base away. This chain links TRBV29-1 with TRBJ2-2, with unresolved D. The V and J ends lost 3 bases and 8 bases respectively, with 10 bases between them. The germline gives CDR1 SQVTM, CDR2 ANQGSEA. The CDR3 loop spans 12 amino acids. The CDR3 sequence: CSVETLSGELFF. The CDR3 DNA is TGCAGCGTTGAGACTCTTTCTGGGGAGCTGTTTTTT.

This clonotype was found many times. This chain links TRBV19 with TRBJ1-1; the D is unclear. Germline V gives CDR1 LNHDA, CDR2 SQIVND (reference sequence). V lost 6 bases, J lost 3 bases, and 14 bases lay in between. The CDR3 consists of 14 residues. The CDR3 protein is CASSTFNGDTEAFF. The CDR3 DNA reads TGTGCCAGTAGCACGTTCAATGGGGACACTGAAGCTTTCTTT.

This clonotype was seen just once. The V call is TRBV27, the J call TRBJ1-5; D not resolved. The CDR3 is 17 amino acids. Germline V lookup: CDR1 MNHEY, CDR2 SMNVEV (reference sequence). V was cut by 5 bases and J by 0 bases, with 17 bases left in between. CDR3 coding DNA: TGTGCCAGCAGTCCCGGGTCAAACCCGTATAGCAATCAGCCCCAGCATTTT. This encodes CASSPGSNPYSNQPQHF.